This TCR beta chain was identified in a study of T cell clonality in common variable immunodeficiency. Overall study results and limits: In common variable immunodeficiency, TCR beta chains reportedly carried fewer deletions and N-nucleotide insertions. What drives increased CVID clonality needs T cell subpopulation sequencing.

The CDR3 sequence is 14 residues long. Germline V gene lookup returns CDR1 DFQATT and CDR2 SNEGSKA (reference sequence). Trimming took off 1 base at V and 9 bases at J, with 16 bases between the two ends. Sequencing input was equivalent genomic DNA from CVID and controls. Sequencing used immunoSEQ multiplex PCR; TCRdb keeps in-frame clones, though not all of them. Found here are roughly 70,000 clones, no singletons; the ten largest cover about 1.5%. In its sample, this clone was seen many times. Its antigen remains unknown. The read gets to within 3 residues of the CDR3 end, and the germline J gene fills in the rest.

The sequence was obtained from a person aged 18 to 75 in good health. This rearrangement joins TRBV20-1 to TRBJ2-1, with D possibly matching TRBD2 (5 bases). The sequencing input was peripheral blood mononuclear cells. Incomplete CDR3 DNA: TGCAGTGCTAGAGTGGAGAATAGCGTGGGTGAG. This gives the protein CSARVENSVGE. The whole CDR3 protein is CSARVENSVGEQFF.